This TCR beta chain was found in a study of type 1 and type 2 diabetes patients. The V and J ends lost 2 bases and 6 bases respectively, with 13 bases between them. In germline, CDR1 is KGHDR, CDR2 SFDVKD. The CDR3 length is 14 residues. Broader study findings: Age and gender were not matched between study groups.

Amplification started from genomic DNA. The TCR beta CDR3 region was amplified using 30 forward and 13 reverse primers. TCRdb reprocessed the multiplex PCR reads with MiXCR, giving one entry per CDR3 protein. Of approximately 260,000 distinct CDR3 sequences in the sample, over 45% are singletons; the top ten hold roughly an eighth. Note on this clonotype: The antigen is not known.

Source material: peripheral blood mononuclear cells (PBMCs). The gene calls are TRBV24-1 and TRBJ2-7; D may be TRBD1 (6 bases). The sequence was obtained from a man aged 18 to 30 with type 2 diabetes. CDR3 in DNA: TGTGCCACCAGTGATTCCAGGGGACGACGCGAGCAGTACTTC. Residues: CATSDSRGRREQYF.